This is a list of T cell receptor beta chains from one sample in a study of blood T cell repertoires in COVID-19. Profiling relied on immunoSEQ multiplex PCR, and the TCRdb table lists in-frame clones only, not all of them. The sample lists roughly 250,000 clones, around 83% occurring once. The sample taken for sequencing was peripheral blood. The receptors here all came from a woman between 55 and 75 years old with active or convalescent COVID-19. CDR3s include the opening cysteine and the closing phenylalanine or tryptophan. The D gene is left open where the match is weak. Size is stated for part of the rows, as once, few or many counts, or as a class when the clone is expanded.

j_gene: TRBJ1-2
d_gene: NA
len: 13
v_gene: TRBV5-1
abundance: few
CDR3aa: CASSLESEYGYTF
CDR3nt: TGCGCCAGCAGCTTGGAGTCTGAGTATGGCTACACCTTC

j_gene: TRBJ2-7
d_gene: NA
len: 11
v_gene: TRBV11-2
abundance: NA
CDR3aa: CASSWHYEQYF
CDR3nt: TGTGCCAGCAGCTGGCACTACGAGCAGTACTTC

j_gene: TRBJ2-6
d_gene: NA
len: 18
v_gene: TRBV7-8
abundance: few
CDR3aa: CASSARGVTSSGANVLTF
CDR3nt: TGTGCCAGCAGCGCCAGGGGTGTAACCTCCTCTGGGGCCAACGTCCTGACTTTC

j_gene: TRBJ1-3
d_gene: TRBD1
len: 16
v_gene: TRBV9
abundance: few
CDR3aa: CASSIQGGYSGNTIYF
CDR3nt: TGTGCCAGCAGCATTCAGGGGGGATACTCTGGAAACACCATATATTTT

j_gene: TRBJ2-5
d_gene: TRBD2
len: 17
v_gene: TRBV18
abundance: NA
CDR3aa: CASSPLGAGGLGETQYF
CDR3nt: TGTGCCAGCTCACCCCTCGGGGCGGGGGGCCTCGGAGAGACCCAGTACTTC

j_gene: TRBJ2-1
d_gene: NA
len: 14
v_gene: TRBV7-9
abundance: NA
CDR3aa: CASSPRTAYNEQFF
CDR3nt: TGTGCCAGCAGCCCAAGGACAGCTTACAATGAGCAGTTCTTC

j_gene: TRBJ2-5
d_gene: NA
len: 16
v_gene: TRBV10-3
abundance: NA
CDR3aa: CAISESGGGLRETQYF
CDR3nt: TGTGCCATCAGTGAGTCCGGAGGGGGCCTACGGGAGACCCAGTACTTC

j_gene: TRBJ2-4
d_gene: TRBD2
len: 17
v_gene: TRBV5-8
abundance: NA
CDR3aa: CASSLANLAGPKNIQYF
CDR3nt: TGTGCCAGCAGCTTGGCCAACTTAGCGGGGCCTAAAAACATTCAGTACTTC

j_gene: TRBJ2-3
d_gene: TRBD2
len: 15
v_gene: TRBV7-3
abundance: NA
CDR3aa: CASSLTGGEADTQYF
CDR3nt: TGTGCCAGCAGCTTAACCGGGGGGGAGGCAGATACGCAGTATTTT

j_gene: TRBJ1-2
d_gene: NA
len: 14
v_gene: TRBV7-3
abundance: few
CDR3aa: CASRPNPVGGGYTF
CDR3nt: TGTGCCAGCAGACCAAATCCCGTGGGGGGTGGCTACACCTTC

j_gene: TRBJ2-1
d_gene: NA
len: 13
v_gene: TRBV29-1
abundance: once
CDR3aa: CSVVLDSYNEQFF
CDR3nt: TGCAGCGTTGTCCTGGACAGTTACAATGAGCAGTTCTTC